What follows are 27 T cell receptor beta chains derived from one specimen sequenced in a study of blood T cell repertoires in COVID-19 (dated by TCRdb to the early 2020s). Libraries were built with the immunoSEQ multiplex PCR assay. TCRdb re-hosts the immuneACCESS table, in-frame sequences only. Its copies lack some clones; in the studies checked, an unresolved V gene accounts for under half of them, and the cause for the rest is not known. The sample table shows about 150,000 clones, and over 75% are seen once. 6.6% of the sample is in the top ten clones. Specimen: PBMCs or T cells enriched from blood (not recorded which). The receptors stem from a woman aged 45-65 years who had recovered from COVID-19.

The genes are TRBV14 and TRBJ2-1; a weak D match, TRBD1 (6 bases). CDR3 length: 14 residues. Germline-derived CDR1 and CDR2 are SGHDN and FVKESK. Between the trimmed V and J ends, which lost 6 bases and 4 bases, there was a span of 13 bases. CDR3 amino acids: CASSFRTEYNEQFF. The CDR3 nucleotides read TGTGCCAGCAGTTTCCGGACAGAATACAATGAGCAGTTCTTC.

This chain uses TRBV6-5 with TRBJ1-6; a weak D match, TRBD1 (6 bases). Trimming took off 4 bases at V and 7 bases at J, with 11 bases between the two ends. Germline lookup yields CDR1 MNHEY and CDR2 SVGAGI. This CDR3 contains 14 residues. CDR3: CASSSTGYNSPLHF. CDR3 nucleotides: TGTGCCAGCAGTTCTACAGGGTACAATTCACCCCTCCACTTT.

The V gene is TRBV7-2, the J gene TRBJ1-3; D possibly corresponds to TRBD1 (5 bases). V gave up 0 bases and J gave up 0 bases, with 9 bases separating them. Germline values: CDR1 SGHTA, CDR2 FQGNSA. The CDR3 consists of 16 residues. The CDR3 protein is CASSLAGASSGNTIYF. CDR3 sequence (DNA): TGTGCCAGCAGCTTAGCTGGGGCCTCCTCTGGAAACACCATATATTTT.

V gene TRBV15 combines with J gene TRBJ2-7; unclear D gene. Germline CDR1 LNHNV, CDR2 YYDKDF (reference sequence). The V end was cut by 3 bases, the J end by 1 base, with 7 bases between. The CDR3 sequence is 13 residues long. CDR3 in DNA: TGTGCCACCAGCAGCGAGGCGTCCTACGAGCAGTACTTC. It yields the protein CATSSEASYEQYF.

This clone was counted a single time. The rearrangement joins TRBV10-1 to TRBJ1-2; tentatively, D is TRBD1 (5 bases). This CDR3 contains 13 residues. CDR1 is WNHNN and CDR2 is SYGVQD in the germline V gene (reference sequence). With 6 bases removed from V and 5 bases from J, the gap between germline ends came to 13 bases. The CDR3 sequence is CASRRSGGYGYTF. The CDR3 nucleotides read TGCGCCAGCAGGAGATCCGGGGGATATGGCTACACCTTC.

This clone was recorded only once. The chain carries TRBV7-8 and TRBJ2-2; D call uncertain. From germline, CDR1 is SGHVS and CDR2 FQNEAQ. Trimming removed 5 bases from V and 11 bases from J, with 15 bases in between. This CDR3 has 13 residues. CDR3 in amino acids: CASSAVLGTELFF. CDR3 nucleotide sequence: TGTGCCAGCAGCGCCGTCTTGGGCACTGAGCTGTTTTTT.

The rearrangement uses TRBV30 and TRBJ1-4; 9 bases are a match to TRBD1. V shed 5 bases and J 6 bases; nucleotides not matched to a gene: 10. The CDR3 has 15 residues. CDR1 GTSNPN and CDR2 SVGIG come from the germline V gene (reference sequence). CDR3 protein: CAWSPPGQGYEKLFF. CDR3 in DNA: TGTGCCTGGTCTCCCCCGGGACAGGGTTATGAAAAACTGTTTTTT.

The V gene is TRBV7-9, the J gene TRBJ2-6, with D unresolved. V was cut by 0 bases and J by 0 bases, with 3 bases left in between. The CDR3 has 15 residues. Germline V gene data show CDR1 as SEHNR and CDR2 as FQNEAQ (reference sequence). The CDR3 protein is CASSLASSGANVLTF. The CDR3 bases are TGTGCCAGCAGCTTAGCCAGCTCTGGGGCCAACGTCCTGACTTTC. The entire variable domain, with the rest obtained from reference TRBV7-9 and TRBJ2-6, is as follows: DTGVSQNPRHKITKRGQNVTFRCDPISEHNRLYWYRQTLGQGPEFLTYFQNEAQLEKSRLLSDRFSAERPKGSFSTLEIQRTEQGDSAMYLCASSLASSGANVLTFGAGSRLTVL.

The V call is TRBV2, the J call TRBJ1-4; a weak D match, TRBD1 (6 bases). The CDR3 runs to 14 residues. Germline V gene lookup returns CDR1 SNHLY and CDR2 FYNNEI. V lost 6 bases and J lost 5, with 13 bases in between. Here the CDR3 reads CASRTTGLNEKLFF. CDR3 coding DNA: TGTGCCAGCAGGACGACAGGTTTGAATGAAAAACTGTTTTTT. The whole variable domain, remainder taken from reference TRBV2 and TRBJ1-4, is EPEVTQTPSHQVTQMGQEVILRCVPISNHLYFYWYRQILGQKVEFLVSFYNNEISEKSEIFDDQFSVERPDGSNFTLKIRSTKLEDSAMYFCASRTTGLNEKLFFGSGTQLSVL.

This clone was recorded only once. The chain is built from TRBV27 and TRBJ1-4, with D perhaps TRBD1 (6 bases). Germline V gene data show CDR1 as MNHEY and CDR2 as SMNVEV (reference sequence). V was trimmed by 0 bases and J by 7 bases, leaving 15 bases between them. This CDR3 comprises 16 residues. DNA of the CDR3: TGTGCCAGCAGTTTATCCAAGGGGGGGATTTCTGAAAAACTGTTTTTT. Translating it yields CASSLSKGGISEKLFF.

This clone was counted a few times. The DNA for the CDR3 is TGTGCCAGCAGCTTGGTGGCACACAATTCACCCCTCCACTTT. Its protein product is CASSLVAHNSPLHF. The chain joins TRBV5-6 to TRBJ1-6; D not resolved. CDR1 and CDR2 from the germline V gene are SGHDT and YYEEEE. This CDR3 region has 14 residues. V was trimmed by 0 bases and J by 7 bases, leaving 8 bases between them.

CDR3 DNA: TGTGCCAGCAGCCAATTTTCCGGGACTGGGGCGACCGGGGAGCTGTTTTTT. Protein sequence: CASSQFSGTGATGELFF. V is TRBV7-9 and J is TRBJ2-2; a weak D match, TRBD2 (6 bases). V lost 5 bases, J lost 5 bases, and 21 bases lay in between. Per the germline V gene, CDR1 is SEHNR and CDR2 is FQNEAQ (reference sequence). This CDR3 is built from 17 residues.

The chain carries TRBV9 and TRBJ2-3, with TRBD2 identical over 12 bases. This CDR3 has 16 amino acids. After removal of 0 bases from V and 6 bases from J, the junction contained 5 bases not matched to a gene. Germline values: CDR1 SGDLS, CDR2 YYNGEE. This CDR3 reads CASSVASGGAGDTQYF. The CDR3 region has the DNA TGTGCCAGCAGCGTAGCTAGCGGGGGGGCAGGGGATACGCAGTATTTT.

The rearrangement joins TRBV4-3 to TRBJ2-7, with D unresolved. V lost 4 bases and J 3 bases, leaving 10 bases between the germline ends. The CDR3 has 13 residues. Germline V gene sequence: CDR1 LGHNA, CDR2 YSLEER. This chain's CDR3 is CASSPGLLYEQYF. The CDR3 region has the DNA TGCGCCAGCAGCCCGGGTCTACTCTACGAGCAGTACTTC.

Details on this clone: This same CDR3 is encoded by further DNA sequences in the sample. The chain links TRBV27 to TRBJ2-7; possibly TRBD2 for D (6 bases). CDR1 is MNHEY and CDR2 is SMNVEV in the germline V gene (reference sequence). Trimming pared 3 bases from V and 2 bases from J, leaving 8 bases between. This CDR3 has 13 amino acids. The CDR3 loop reads CASSLGGPYEQYF. The CDR3 DNA is TGTGCCAGCAGTTTGGGGGGACCCTACGAGCAGTACTTC.

The chain combines TRBV13 with TRBJ1-2; tentatively, D is TRBD1 (6 bases). The CDR3 sequence is 15 residues long. V dropped 5 bases and J dropped 3 bases, with 16 bases sitting between them. Looked up from germline, CDR1 is PRHDT and CDR2 is FYEKMQ (reference sequence). This CDR3 reads CASSARQVRDYGYTF. The CDR3 nucleotides read TGTGCCAGCAGCGCCCGACAGGTCCGCGACTATGGCTACACCTTC.

The chain links TRBV9 to TRBJ2-2; D is perhaps TRBD1 (5 bases). Germline V gene lookup returns CDR1 SGDLS and CDR2 YYNGEE. V gave up 4 bases and J gave up 5 bases, with 18 bases separating them. There are 16 residues in the CDR3. Here the CDR3 reads CASSSTGGTQTGELFF. CDR3 nucleotide sequence: TGTGCCAGCAGCTCCACAGGTGGCACCCAAACCGGGGAGCTGTTTTTT.

J is TRBJ1-1 and V is TRBV6-5, with a weak D call TRBD1 (6 bases). The ends were cut back, 6 bases at V and 10 bases at J, with 21 bases in the middle. From germline, CDR1 is MNHEY and CDR2 SVGAGI. CDR3 length equals 14 residues. Here the CDR3 DNA reads TGTGCCAGCAGCCCCCCCAGGGGCACCCTACGAGCTTTCTTT. Amino acid sequence: CASSPPRGTLRAFF.

V is TRBV30 and J is TRBJ1-1; possible D gene TRBD1, 5 bases. This CDR3 region has 14 residues. Germline lookup yields CDR1 GTSNPN and CDR2 SVGIG (reference sequence). With 2 bases removed from V and 2 bases from J, the gap between germline ends came to 12 bases. The CDR3 loop reads CAWSRGQVNTEAFF. The CDR3 nucleotides are TGTGCCTGGAGTCGAGGACAAGTCAACACTGAAGCTTTCTTT.

This clone was recorded once. This chain connects TRBV30 to TRBJ1-6; D is perhaps TRBD1 (6 bases). The ends were cut back, 0 bases at V and 7 bases at J, with 16 bases in the middle. Germline CDR1 is GTSNPN and CDR2 is SVGIG (reference sequence). CDR3 length equals 16 residues. In nucleotides, the CDR3 is TGTGCCTGGAGTGTACTGGGGGCCCTTCGGAATTCACCCCTCCACTTT. As protein: CAWSVLGALRNSPLHF.

A single count supports this clone. The V gene is TRBV7-2, the J gene TRBJ2-1; 9 nucleotides line up with TRBD1. The germline gives CDR1 SGHTA, CDR2 FQGNSA. With V trimmed by 2 bases and J by 4 bases, 9 bases remained unmatched. The CDR3 spans 17 residues. CDR3 bases: TGTGCCAGCAGCTTACCCCCCGACAGGGGGGTTTACAATGAGCAGTTCTTC. Translated: CASSLPPDRGVYNEQFF.

V gene TRBV7-2 combines with J gene TRBJ2-5, with 8 bases matching TRBD2. V shed 5 bases, J shed 4 bases, and the junction held 6 bases outside the gene matches. Looked up from germline, CDR1 is SGHTA and CDR2 is FQGNSA. The CDR3 runs 14 residues. The CDR3 nucleotides are TGTGCCAGCAGCCCCGGGGGGGCCCCAGAGACCCAGTACTTC. Protein: CASSPGGAPETQYF.

Comment on this clone: The sample holds other DNA sequences that translate to the same CDR3. The gene calls are TRBV4-3 and TRBJ2-7; D unclear. The CDR3 is made up of 13 amino acids. V was trimmed by 0 bases and J by 4 bases, leaving 7 bases between them. Per germline, CDR1 LGHNA and CDR2 YSLEER. CDR3: CASSQERQYEQYF. CDR3 nucleotides: TGCGCCAGCAGCCAAGAGAGGCAGTACGAGCAGTACTTC.

In DNA form, the CDR3 reads TGTGCCAGCAGCGCCCCAGGGCTGACTAATGAAAAACTGTTTTTT. Its protein product is CASSAPGLTNEKLFF. The gene calls are TRBV9 and TRBJ1-4; tentative D call: TRBD1 (5 bases). V was cut by 3 bases and J by 2 bases, with 11 bases left in between. Germline loops: CDR1 SGDLS, CDR2 YYNGEE. The CDR3 totals 15 residues.

The CDR3 reads CASTRDRGQPQHF. CDR3 in DNA: TGTGCCAGCACCCGGGACAGGGGACAGCCCCAGCATTTT. This chain joins TRBV12-3 or TRBV12-4 and TRBJ1-5; 10 positions match TRBD1. The CDR3 has 13 residues. The ends lost 7 bases at V and 7 bases at J; junction bases unmatched: 4.

The chain employs TRBV6-1 and TRBJ1-5, with D maybe TRBD1 (5 bases). The CDR3 runs to 13 residues. From germline, CDR1 is MNHNS and CDR2 SASEGT. The V gene lost 3 bases and the J gene lost 4 bases, with 7 bases spanning the gap. The DNA for the CDR3 is TGTGCCAGCAGTGACAGGGCGAATCAGCCCCAGCATTTT. Its protein product is CASSDRANQPQHF.

J is TRBJ2-3 and V is TRBV27, with 11 nucleotides matching TRBD2. J was trimmed by 1 base and V by 4 bases; bases with no gene match: 10. Germline V gene sequence: CDR1 MNHEY, CDR2 SMNVEV (reference sequence). This CDR3 region has 18 residues. CDR3 protein: CASSYRLAGGPGTDTQYF. In nucleotides, the CDR3 is TGTGCCAGCAGTTATAGGCTAGCGGGGGGCCCGGGCACAGATACGCAGTATTTT.